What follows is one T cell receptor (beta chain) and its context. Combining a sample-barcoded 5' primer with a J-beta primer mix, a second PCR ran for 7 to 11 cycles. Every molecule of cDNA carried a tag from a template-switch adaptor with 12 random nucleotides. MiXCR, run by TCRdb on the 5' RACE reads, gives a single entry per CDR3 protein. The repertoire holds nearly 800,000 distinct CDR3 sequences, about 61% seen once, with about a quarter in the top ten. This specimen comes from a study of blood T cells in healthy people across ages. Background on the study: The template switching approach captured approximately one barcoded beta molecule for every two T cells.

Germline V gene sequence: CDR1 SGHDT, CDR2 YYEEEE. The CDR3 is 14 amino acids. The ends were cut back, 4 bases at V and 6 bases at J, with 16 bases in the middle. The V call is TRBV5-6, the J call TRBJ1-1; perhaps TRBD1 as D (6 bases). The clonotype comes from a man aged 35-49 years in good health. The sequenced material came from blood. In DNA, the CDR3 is TGTGCCAGCAGCGGCGGGTTTAACAGGGCTGAAGCTTTCTTT. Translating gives CASSGGFNRAEAFF. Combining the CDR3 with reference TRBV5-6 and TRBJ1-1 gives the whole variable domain DAGVTQSPTHLIKTRGQQVTLRCSPKSGHDTVSWYQQALGQGPQFIFQYYEEEERQRGNFPDRFSGHQFPNYSSELNVNALLLGDSALYLCASSGGFNRAEAFFGQGTRLTVV.